This TCR beta chain is drawn from a study of vaccination and CD4 T cells after COVID-19. Oncomine TCR Beta short-read sequencing was applied to DNA from cultured CD4+ T cells. TCRdb reanalysed the PCR reads using MiXCR and keeps one entry per CDR3 protein. The sample records around 15,000 distinct CDR3 sequences, approximately 55% being singletons. General study points: With convalescent patients, a median roughly 87% of reactive clones emerged solely after vaccination. Counts of SARS-CoV-2-reactive clonotypes had a median that went from around 19 to 38, a nonsignificant change. The great majority, 304 of 307 vaccine-specific clones, proved spike mono-reactive in convalescent patients.

With respect to this clonotype: Its antigen remains unknown.

This sample's treatment: approximately 10-day PBMC culture with coronavirus spike peptide pools or control peptides (ViraFEST assay). The CDR3 loop spans 16 amino acids. Trimming removed 6 bases from V and 9 bases from J; junction bases left unmatched: 12. Germline CDR1 SNHLY, CDR2 FYNNEI. The receptor comes from a human donor who had recovered from COVID-19. The specimen comprised CD4+ T cells from blood, cultured in vitro, sampled before SARS-CoV-2 vaccination. The chain uses TRBV2 and TRBJ1-6, with 9 bases identical to TRBD1. The CDR3 is CASRSPGTGNLSPLHF. As DNA, the CDR3 is TGTGCCAGCAGATCCCCCGGGACAGGGAATCTTTCACCCCTCCACTTT.